This TCR beta chain came from a study of blood T cells in healthy people across ages. The second PCR ran about 6 to 11 cycles with a sample-barcoded 5' primer and J-beta primers. All cDNA molecules were each tagged by a template-switch adaptor with 12 random nucleotides. TCRdb reprocessed the 5' RACE reads with MiXCR, giving one entry per CDR3 protein. The profile shows about 640,000 distinct CDR3 sequences, 45% to 65% of them singletons. This clonotype was seen only a few times. Antigen specificity is unknown. Study-level results: Unsorted PBMCs blocked a conclusive comparison of naive and antigen-experienced cells. Higher diversity and more naive CD4+ cells were features of long-lived donors, compared to aged donors.

Trimming took off 8 bases at V and 6 bases at J, with 10 bases between the two ends. From germline, CDR1 is DFQATT and CDR2 SNEGSKA (reference sequence). The CDR3 spans 10 residues. Each individual donor underwent a draw of ten milliliters of peripheral blood. The chain recombines TRBV20-1 with TRBJ1-2; possible D gene TRBD1, 5 bases. The sample taken for sequencing was blood. The TCR sequence derives from a man in his 60s in good health. DNA for the CDR3: TGCAGTTTAGGGACGGATGGCTACACCTTC. It encodes CSLGTDGYTF.